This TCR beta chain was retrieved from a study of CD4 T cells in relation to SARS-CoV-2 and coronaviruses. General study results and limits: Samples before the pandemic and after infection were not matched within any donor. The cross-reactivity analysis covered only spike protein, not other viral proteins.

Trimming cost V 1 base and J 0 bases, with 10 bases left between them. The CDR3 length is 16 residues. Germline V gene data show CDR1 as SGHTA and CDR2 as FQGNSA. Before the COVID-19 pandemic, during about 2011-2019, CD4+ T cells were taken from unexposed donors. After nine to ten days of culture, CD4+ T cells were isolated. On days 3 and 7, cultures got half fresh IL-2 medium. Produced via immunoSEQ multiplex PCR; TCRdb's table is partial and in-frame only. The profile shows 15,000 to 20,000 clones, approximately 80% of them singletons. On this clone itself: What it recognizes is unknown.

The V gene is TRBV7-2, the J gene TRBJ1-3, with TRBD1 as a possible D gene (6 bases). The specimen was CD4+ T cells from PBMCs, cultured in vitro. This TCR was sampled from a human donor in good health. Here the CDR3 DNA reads TGTGCCAGCAGCTTAGGGACAGCTAACTCTGGAAACACCATATATTTT. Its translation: CASSLGTANSGNTIYF.